The entry below describes one T cell receptor (beta chain). Its antigen is unknown. Via the markers CD45RO/CCR7/CD25/CD127/CD95/CD27, stem cell-like memory, regulatory, central memory and naive CD4+ cells were sorted. This CDR3 region has 16 residues. J gave up 5 bases and V 3 bases, and 8 bases lay outside the gene matches. Germline V gives CDR1 MGHRA, CDR2 YSYEKL. These data originate in a study of beta chain features in type 1 diabetes. On the study more broadly: Over all samples combined, fewer than 130,000,000 sorted cells were examined.

Points from the study as a whole: Amplification by PCR could prefer shorter templates, with the same effect in patients and controls. Shortening of TCRB CDR3s, moderate but significant, appeared in all four CD4+ subsets of Type 1 diabetes patients.

Expressed TCRB transcripts were sequenced after all isolated RNA was converted to cDNA. Sequencing was performed with immunoSEQ multiplex PCR; in TCRdb, only in-frame clones are kept and a portion is missing. The sample contains hundreds of thousands of clones, roughly 13% of which appear only once. Sample: naive CD4+ T cells from blood. The rearrangement links TRBV4-1 to TRBJ2-3, with 10 bases fitting TRBD2. The TCR was taken from a man aged 18 to 29 with type 1 diabetes. DNA for the CDR3: TGCGCCAGCAGCCAGCCCCCAGCGGGGGGGCGAGATACGCAGTATTTT. Translating gives CASSQPPAGGRDTQYF.